Listed below are T cell receptor beta chains from one sample, sequenced in a study of shared clonotypes between healthy human individuals. Some clones are missing from TCRdb's copy, which holds only in-frame ones; the method was immunoSEQ multiplex PCR. This table holds about 820,000 clones, around 93% found once. The sequenced material came from naive CD8+ T cells sorted from blood. All receptors derive from a man aged 30 to 45 in good health. Both conserved end residues are part of each CDR3. Fields, in order: V gene, J gene, clone size, D gene, CDR3 DNA, CDR3 protein. D genes are given only for firm matches. Only part of the rows carry a size: once, few, many, or a class if the clone is expanded.

TRBV7-8	TRBJ2-7	.	TRBD1	TGTGCCAGCAGAGACAGGGGACGCTACGAGCAGTACTTC	CASRDRGRYEQYF
TRBV7-9	TRBJ2-3	.	.	TGTGCCAGCAGCTTACAATACACAGATACGCAGTATTTT	CASSLQYTDTQYF
TRBV29-1	TRBJ2-7	.	TRBD2	TGCAGCGTCCCAAGGCTAGTTGCGGGAGGGCGAATCGAGCAGTACTTC	CSVPRLVAGGRIEQYF
TRBV4-3	TRBJ1-4	.	.	TGCGCCAGCAGCCAAGACCGTATAGTGTTTAATGAAAAACTGTTTTTT	CASSQDRIVFNEKLFF
TRBV10-1	TRBJ2-7	once	.	TGCGCCAGCAGTGAGTCGATTGTCGGGGGGCGTAATCCTTCCTACGAGCAGTACTTC	CASSESIVGGRNPSYEQYF
TRBV13	TRBJ2-7	once	.	TGTGCCAGCAGCTTACTCGGCGGCGAGCAGTACTTC	CASSLLGGEQYF
TRBV2	TRBJ2-7	.	.	TGTGCCAGCCGGGGTGGCGAGCAGTACTTC	CASRGGEQYF
TRBV7-9	TRBJ2-7	.	.	TGTGCCAGCAGCTTAGACCCGTACGAGCAGTACTTC	CASSLDPYEQYF
TRBV7-9	TRBJ1-6	.	.	TGTGCCAGCAGCTCCGACTCCTATAATTCACCCCTCCACTTT	CASSSDSYNSPLHF
TRBV27	TRBJ2-1	.	TRBD2	TGTGCCAGCAGTTTCGGGACTAGCGGAAACAATGAGCAGTTCTTC	CASSFGTSGNNEQFF
TRBV7-9	TRBJ1-5	.	.	TGTGCCAGCAGCTTCTTTACGGAGCCCCAGCATTTT	CASSFFTEPQHF
TRBV9	TRBJ1-2	.	.	TGTGCCAGCAGCTCCAGAGATGGCTACACCTTC	CASSSRDGYTF
TRBV7-9	TRBJ2-2	.	.	TGTGCCAGCAGCTTAACAGCGGGGAACACCGGGGAGCTGTTTTTT	CASSLTAGNTGELFF
TRBV7-9	TRBJ2-5	.	.	TGTGCCAGCAGCTTAGAATTTAGTCAAGAGACCCAGTACTTC	CASSLEFSQETQYF
TRBV27	TRBJ1-5	.	.	TGTGCCAGCAGTCCGCATTTGGATAGCAATCAGCCCCAGCATTTT	CASSPHLDSNQPQHF
TRBV28	TRBJ1-3	.	.	TGTGCCAGCAGTTTGGACCCACTGATGAGCTCTGGAAACACCATATATTTT	CASSLDPLMSSGNTIYF
TRBV27	TRBJ2-3	.	.	TGTGCCAGCAGTCCCCTCGCCGAGACTCACACAGATACGCAGTATTTT	CASSPLAETHTDTQYF
TRBV29-1	TRBJ2-5	once	TRBD2	TGCAGCGTTGAGATGCCTAGCGGGAGGACTCAAGAGACCCAGTACTTC	CSVEMPSGRTQETQYF
TRBV27	TRBJ2-7	.	.	TGTGCCAGCAGTTTGAGAGCAGCCCTAAACTACGAGCAGTACTTC	CASSLRAALNYEQYF
TRBV5-6	TRBJ1-1	.	.	TGTGCCAGCAGCTTGGCTCTGTTTTCGGAAACCCACACTGAAGCTTTCTTT	CASSLALFSETHTEAFF
TRBV7-2	TRBJ2-5	.	TRBD2	TGTGCCAGCACCCTCCGGGACTACGCACAAGAGACCCAGTACTTC	CASTLRDYAQETQYF
TRBV4-1	TRBJ2-7	.	.	TGCGCCAGTTCTACCTTGGTAGATTCCTACGAGCAGTACTTC	CASSTLVDSYEQYF
TRBV4-1	TRBJ1-3	.	.	TGCGCCAGCAGCCAAGAGAGTACCTCTGGAAACACCATATATTTT	CASSQESTSGNTIYF
TRBV27	TRBJ2-7	.	.	TGTGCCAGCAGTTCGCCTCCTGAGCGACCCTCCTACGAGCAGTACTTC	CASSSPPERPSYEQYF
TRBV7-6	TRBJ2-7	.	.	TGTGCCAGCAGCTCAACAGGGAACTACGAGCAGTACTTC	CASSSTGNYEQYF
TRBV7-3	TRBJ2-1	.	.	TGTGCCAGCAGCCTTTCCCCCGACAATGAGCAGTTCTTC	CASSLSPDNEQFF
TRBV27	TRBJ2-7	.	.	TGTGCCAGCAGTTTTGAGGCAGGGGGAGGCTACGAGCAGTACTTC	CASSFEAGGGYEQYF
TRBV7-3	TRBJ2-5	.	TRBD2	TGTGCCAGCAGCACCACTAGCGGAGAGTGGGAGACCCAGTACTTC	CASSTTSGEWETQYF
TRBV2	TRBJ2-1	.	.	TGTGCCAGCAGGACCCAGGGCCTGAGCTCCTACAATGAGCAGTTCTTC	CASRTQGLSSYNEQFF
TRBV6-5	TRBJ2-7	.	.	TGTGCCAGCAGTTACTCGCAGGCCTACGAGCAGTACTTC	CASSYSQAYEQYF
TRBV7-8	TRBJ2-5	once	.	TGTGCCACCTCCCTGGACAGTCTACAAGAGACCCAGTACTTC	CATSLDSLQETQYF